This paragraph covers one TCR beta chain sequence. Antigen specificity is unknown. This CDR3 is 17 amino acids long. Germline trimming cut 2 bases from V and 0 bases from J; bases unmatched to any gene: 7. The V gene's germline CDR1 is LNHDA and CDR2 SQIVND (reference sequence). This specimen comes from a study of early stage breast cancer tumors. The protocol was immunoSEQ multiplex PCR, while the TCRdb copy is restricted to in-frame clones and leaves out a portion. The sample carries 35,000 to 45,000 clones, 65% to 75% recorded once. Study findings and constraints: Blood repertoires resembled normal breast more than tumor. Tumors had roughly 2.5-fold higher T cell density than normal breast.

V usage is TRBV19 and J usage is TRBJ1-5; the match to TRBD1 covers 7 bases. The sequencing sample was made of blood. The sequence came from a person aged 55 to 75 with breast cancer. CDR3 amino acids: CASSIRGTAYSNQPQHF. The CDR3 nucleotides are TGTGCCAGTAGTATAAGAGGGACAGCTTATAGCAATCAGCCCCAGCATTTT.